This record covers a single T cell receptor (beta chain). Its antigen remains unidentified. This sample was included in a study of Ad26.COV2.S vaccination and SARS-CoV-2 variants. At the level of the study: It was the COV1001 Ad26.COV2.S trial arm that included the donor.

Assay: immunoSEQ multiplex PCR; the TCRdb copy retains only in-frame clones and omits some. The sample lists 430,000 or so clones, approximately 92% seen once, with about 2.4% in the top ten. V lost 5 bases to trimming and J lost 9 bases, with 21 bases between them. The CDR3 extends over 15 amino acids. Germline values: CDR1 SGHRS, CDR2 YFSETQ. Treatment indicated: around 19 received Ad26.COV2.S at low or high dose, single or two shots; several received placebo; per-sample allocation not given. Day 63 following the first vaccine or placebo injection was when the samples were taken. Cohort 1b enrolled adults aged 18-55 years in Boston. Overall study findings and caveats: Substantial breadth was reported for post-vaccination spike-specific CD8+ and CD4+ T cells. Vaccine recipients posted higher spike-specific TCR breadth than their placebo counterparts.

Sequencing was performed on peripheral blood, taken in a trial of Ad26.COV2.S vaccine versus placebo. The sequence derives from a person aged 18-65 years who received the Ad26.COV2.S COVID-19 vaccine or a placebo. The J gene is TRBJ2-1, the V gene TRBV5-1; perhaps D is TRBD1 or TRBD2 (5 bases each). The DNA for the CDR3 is TGCGCCAGCAGTCTCCTGGCATTTTCAGGGACTGAGCAGTTCTTC. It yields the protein CASSLLAFSGTEQFF.